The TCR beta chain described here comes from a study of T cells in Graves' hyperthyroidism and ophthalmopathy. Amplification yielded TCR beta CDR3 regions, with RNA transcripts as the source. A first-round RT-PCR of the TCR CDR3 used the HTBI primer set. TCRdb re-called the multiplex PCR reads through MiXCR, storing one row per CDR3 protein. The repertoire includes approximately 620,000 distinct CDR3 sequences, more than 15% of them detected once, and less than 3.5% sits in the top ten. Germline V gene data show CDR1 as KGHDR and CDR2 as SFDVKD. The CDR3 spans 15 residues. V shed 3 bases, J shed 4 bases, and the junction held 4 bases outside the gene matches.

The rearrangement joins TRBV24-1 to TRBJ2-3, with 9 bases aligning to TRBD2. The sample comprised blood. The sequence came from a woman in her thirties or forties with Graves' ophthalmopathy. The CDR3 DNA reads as TGTGCCACCAGTGATCCGGGACTAGCTTCAGATACGCAGTATTTT. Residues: CATSDPGLASDTQYF.